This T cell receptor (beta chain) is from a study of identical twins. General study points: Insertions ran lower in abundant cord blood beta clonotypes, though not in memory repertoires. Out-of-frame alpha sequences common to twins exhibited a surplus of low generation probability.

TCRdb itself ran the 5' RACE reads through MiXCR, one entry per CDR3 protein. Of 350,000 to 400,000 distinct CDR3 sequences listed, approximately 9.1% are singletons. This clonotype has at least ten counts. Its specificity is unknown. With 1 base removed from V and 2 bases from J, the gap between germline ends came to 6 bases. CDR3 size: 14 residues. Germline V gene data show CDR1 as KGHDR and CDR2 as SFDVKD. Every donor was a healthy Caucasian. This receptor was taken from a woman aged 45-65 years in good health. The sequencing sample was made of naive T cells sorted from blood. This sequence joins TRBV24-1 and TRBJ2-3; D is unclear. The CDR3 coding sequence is TGTGCCACCAGTGATTTTCGAACCACAGATACGCAGTATTTT. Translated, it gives CATSDFRTTDTQYF.